This TCR beta chain stems from a study of Ad26.COV2.S vaccination and SARS-CoV-2 variants. The study's findings and limits: The TCR breadth and depth analyses may have understated or missed part of the total T cell responses.

Concerning this clone: Its antigen is unidentified.

This CDR3 is built from 12 residues. Trimming shortened V by 3 bases and J by 9 bases, and 6 bases separated the two germline ends. In germline, CDR1 is MNHNS, CDR2 SASEGT. The assay was immunoSEQ multiplex PCR, and TCRdb's table has in-frame clones only and misses some. Counted here are 350,000 to 500,000 clones, roughly nine tenths occurring once; the ten biggest clones make up approximately 2.5%. The treatment here: 15 to 20 received Ad26.COV2.S at low or high dose, single or two shots; about 5 received placebo; per-sample allocation not given. Samples analyzed were those drawn on day 63 after the first vaccine or placebo injection.

The V call is TRBV6-1, the J call TRBJ1-6; no clear D gene. Here the sequenced sample was peripheral blood, taken in a trial of Ad26.COV2.S vaccine versus placebo. The receptor was isolated from a person aged 18 to 65 who received the Ad26.COV2.S COVID-19 vaccine or a placebo. CDR3 coding DNA: TGTGCCAGCAGTGAGGTCCGTTCACCCCTCCACTTT. Translation: CASSEVRSPLHF.